The T cell receptor (beta chain) described here comes from a study of blood T cell repertoires in COVID-19 (dated by TCRdb to about 2020). The study in broad terms: Samples from collaborators originated in the United States, Italy and Spain and spanned both the acute and convalescent phases of COVID-19. The prospective study material was composed of cDNA or gDNA derived from T cells, B-cell-depleted T cells, or PBMCs. Deeply sampled blood TCRbeta repertoires from subjects exposed to, actively infected with, or recovered from COVID-19 were included in the dataset. The repertoires were made available in a free public database intended to serve as a resource for research on the immune response to SARS-CoV-2. Samples were obtained from the ongoing ImmuneRACE study (first 160 participants) and from 950 to 1,500 subjects provided by 6 global collaborators. A de-identified subject ID, COVID-19 status, age in years and sex were almost always included in the sample metadata. Where available, HLA class I and class II types were taken from metadata supplied by the sample provider and were not determined by assay-based typing.

Enrolling through a virtual design, the prospective study's participants ranged in age from roughly 18 to 89 years and lived across roughly 23 United States geographic areas. Cohort assignment in the prospective study relied on participant-reported clinical history from a screening survey and a study questionnaire. Recovered participants in ImmuneRACE Cohort 3 were defined as having two consecutive negative NP/OP PCR tests, clearance from a healthcare professional, or resolution of symptoms. In the prospective study, whole blood, serum and a nasopharyngeal or oropharyngeal swab were collected from each participant by mobile phlebotomists. Over a roughly two-month period, participants in the prospective study had the option of providing additional blood draws and questionnaires. Before DNA extraction, prospective study blood samples were shipped either frozen or at room temperature. A note on this clone: Its antigen target is currently unknown. No quality values exist for individual bases; no much larger clone is one base distant.

What the research found in general, with its limitations: The amount of clinical and demographic metadata varied by source and participant and was provided uncurated.

TCRbeta CDR3 regions were amplified from genomic DNA by means of the immunoSEQ Assay, a bias-controlled multiplex PCR. Processing in the source paper ran as follows. The number of nucleated cells in each sample was estimated by amplification of reference gene primers within the assay. To quantify the absolute abundance of each unique TCRbeta CDR3 rearrangement, sequence reads were collapsed and filtered. For each sample, productive Simpson clonality was calculated by taking the square root of Simpson's diversity index across productive rearrangements. The table comes from immuneACCESS by way of TCRdb, which keeps in-frame sequences with V and J called. Part of the clones is missing from these tables; in studies checked, under half for an unresolved V gene and the rest for unknown reasons. That table supplies the V and J calls and clone size; D and trimming were determined from the DNA. The sample yields 300,000 to 400,000 clones; 75% to 90% were counted once. Of the sample, 5% falls within the top ten clones.

The CDR3 numbers 14 residues from cysteine through phenylalanine. The DNA shown is the 42-base CDR3, in frame from base 1. Germline trimming: 3 bases from V, 4 bases from J; junction bases outside gene matches: 2. CDR1 and CDR2 are read off the germline V gene (reference sequence) as LNHDA and SQIVND. The chain is encoded by TRBV19 joined to TRBJ2-2; 7 middle bases align to TRBD1. This receptor was taken from a man aged 30 to 39 who had recovered from COVID-19. Material for sequencing was PBMCs or T cells enriched from blood (not recorded which). The CDR3 region: CASSMAGGTGELFF. The DNA is TGTGCCAGTAGTATGGCAGGGGGCACCGGGGAGCTGTTTTTT. Reference TRBV19 and TRBJ2-2 proteins supply the regions before and after the CDR3; the full variable domain is: DGGITQSPKYLFRKEGQNVTLSCEQNLNHDAMYWYRQDPGQGLRLIYYSQIVNDFQKGDIAEGYSVSREKKESFPLTVTSAQKNPTAFYLCASSMAGGTGELFFGEGSRLTVL.